These 20 T cell receptor beta chains were sequenced from one sample in a study of T cells after yellow fever vaccination. TCRdb reprocessed the 5' RACE reads via MiXCR and lists one record per CDR3 protein. The data hold some 600,000 distinct CDR3 sequences, with around 12% observed a single time. This sample comprised PBMCs, obtained on the day of the yellow fever booster vaccination. The receptors were sampled from a man aged 30 to 45 who received the YFV17D yellow fever vaccine.

The chain recombines TRBV4-3 with TRBJ2-1; 11 nucleotides line up with TRBD2. CDR3 length equals 17 residues. In germline, CDR1 is LGHNA, CDR2 YSLEER. After removal of 4 bases from V and 6 bases from J, the junction contained 11 bases not matched to a gene. The CDR3 sequence is CASSLSGRAAPRNEQFF. CDR3 DNA sequence: TGCGCCAGCAGCCTTAGCGGGAGGGCCGCCCCCCGCAATGAGCAGTTCTTC.

This clonotype was counted only a few times. This chain connects TRBV29-1 to TRBJ2-2; D ambiguous. With 6 bases removed from V and 4 bases from J, the gap between germline ends came to 18 bases. CDR3 length equals 15 residues. Germline-derived CDR1 and CDR2 are SQVTM and ANQGSEA. As DNA, the CDR3 is TGCAGCGTCGCCTCCACTCCCTCCGGCACCGGGGAGCTGTTTTTT. This translates into CSVASTPSGTGELFF.

This clonotype showed up just a few times. The chain couples TRBV9 to TRBJ2-7; D perhaps matches TRBD2 (6 bases). Trimming took 3 bases from V and 7 from J, leaving 20 bases between them. CDR3 length: 15 residues. Germline lookup yields CDR1 SGDLS and CDR2 YYNGEE. The CDR3 protein is CASSAFDRGAGEQYF. The CDR3 region has the DNA TGTGCCAGCAGCGCGTTCGACCGGGGCGCGGGAGAGCAGTACTTC. Complete variable domain (other parts from reference TRBV9 and TRBJ2-7): DSGVTQTPKHLITATGQRVTLRCSPRSGDLSVYWYQQSLDQGLQFLIQYYNGEERAKGNILERFSAQQFPDLHSELNLSSLELGDSALYFCASSAFDRGAGEQYFGPGTRLTVT.

The sample holds a few counts of this clonotype. The rearrangement links TRBV29-1 to TRBJ1-2, with 7 bases aligning to TRBD1. CDR3 length: 11 residues. Germline CDR1 reads SQVTM; CDR2 reads ANQGSEA. The ends lost 2 bases at V and 8 bases at J; junction bases unmatched: 2. The CDR3 DNA sequence: TGCAGCGTTGAAAACAGGGGAGGCTACACCTTC. It encodes CSVENRGGYTF.

The chain combines TRBV2 with TRBJ2-7; the match to TRBD2 covers 10 bases. The CDR3 is 17 amino acids. The V and J ends lost 7 bases and 0 bases, in that order; junction bases with no gene match: 12. Germline V gene data show CDR1 as SNHLY and CDR2 as FYNNEI. This CDR3 is CASTPPGLAFSSYEQYF. The CDR3 DNA reads TGTGCCAGCACCCCCCCGGGACTAGCGTTCAGCTCCTACGAGCAGTACTTC. Looking up the rest from reference TRBV2 and TRBJ2-7 gives the full variable domain: EPEVTQTPSHQVTQMGQEVILRCVPISNHLYFYWYRQILGQKVEFLVSFYNNEISEKSEIFDDQFSVERPDGSNFTLKIRSTKLEDSAMYFCASTPPGLAFSSYEQYFGPGTRLTVT.

The genes are TRBV7-8 and TRBJ1-6; D gene uncertain. This CDR3 is built from 13 residues. CDR1 is SGHVS, CDR2 FQNEAQ, per germline. V lost 3 bases, J lost 11 bases, and 11 bases lay in between. The CDR3, as DNA: TGTGCCAGCAGCTTGGCCGGGCACACACCCCTCCACTTT. Translation gives CASSLAGHTPLHF. Full variable domain (rest looked up from reference TRBV7-8 and TRBJ1-6): GAGVSQSPRYKVAKRGQDVALRCDPISGHVSLFWYQQALGQGPEFLTYFQNEAQLDKSGLPSDRFFAERPEGSVSTLKIQRTQQEDSAVYLCASSLAGHTPLHFGNGTRLTVT.

The chain uses TRBV5-1 and TRBJ2-1, with 9 bases fitting TRBD2. The trim removed 2 bases at V and 5 bases at J, leaving 5 bases unmatched. The V gene's germline CDR1 is SGHRS and CDR2 YFSETQ. There are 15 residues in the CDR3. Here the CDR3 reads CASSFGLAPHNEQFF. The CDR3 region has the DNA TGCGCCAGCAGCTTCGGACTAGCGCCGCACAATGAGCAGTTCTTC.

This clonotype was detected only a few times. V and J are TRBV6-5 and TRBJ1-1, with D uncertain. Germline V CDR1 and CDR2: MNHEY, SVGAGI. This CDR3 contains 12 residues. V was cut by 1 base and J by 7 bases, with 7 bases left in between. The CDR3 protein is CASSYLGDEAFF. CDR3 coding DNA: TGTGCCAGCAGTTACTTGGGTGATGAAGCTTTCTTT.

This clonotype occurred many times. The chain is built from TRBV7-2 and TRBJ2-4; D unresolved. The CDR3 sequence is 16 residues long. Trimming took off 1 base at V and 1 base at J, with 11 bases between the two ends. CDR1 and CDR2 (germline): SGHTA, FQGNSA. The CDR3 DNA is TGTGCCAGCAGCTTAGAGGTCCTTCTCGCCAAAAACATTCAGTACTTC. Residues: CASSLEVLLAKNIQYF.

This clonotype appeared a few times. This chain uses TRBV7-9 with TRBJ2-7; the D gene is possibly TRBD1 (6 bases). The V gene's germline CDR1 is SEHNR and CDR2 FQNEAQ (reference sequence). This CDR3 region has 16 residues. The V gene lost 6 bases and the J gene lost 7 bases, with 25 bases spanning the gap. CDR3 protein: CASSFFTTRGRGEQYF. The CDR3 DNA reads TGTGCCAGCAGTTTTTTCACCACCAGGGGCCGGGGAGAGCAGTACTTC.

This clonotype was counted between two and nine times. V is TRBV29-1 and J is TRBJ1-1; 9 bases are shared with TRBD1. CDR1 and CDR2 from the germline V gene are SQVTM and ANQGSEA. The CDR3 totals 14 residues. The V segment lost 5 bases and the J segment 0 bases; nucleotides outside the gene matches: 4. CDR3 protein: CSVRGTGLNTEAFF. The CDR3 coding sequence is TGCAGCGTTAGAGGGACAGGGCTGAACACTGAAGCTTTCTTT.

This clonotype was picked up many times. The chain uses TRBV3-1 and TRBJ1-6; D gene unclear. V gave up 1 base and J gave up 12 bases, with 7 bases separating them. This CDR3 is built from 12 residues. CDR1 is LGHDT and CDR2 is YNNKEL in the germline V gene (reference sequence). The CDR3 loop is CASSQVRGPLHF. CDR3 sequence (DNA): TGTGCCAGCAGCCAAGTCCGGGGACCCCTCCACTTT.

The chain recombines TRBV19 with TRBJ2-1; no clear D. CDR1 LNHDA and CDR2 SQIVND come from the germline V gene (reference sequence). The V end lost 3 bases, the J end lost 7 bases, and 13 bases lay between the germline ends. The CDR3 covers 14 residues. CDR3 bases: TGTGCCAGTAGTATCGGTTTAACGAGGAATGAGCAGTTCTTC. Translating gives CASSIGLTRNEQFF.

This clonotype was seen only a few times. The chain combines TRBV20-1 with TRBJ2-3; D is uncertain. CDR1 DFQATT and CDR2 SNEGSKA come from the germline V gene (reference sequence). CDR3 length equals 13 residues. V lost 4 bases and J lost 1, with 9 bases in between. In nucleotides, the CDR3 is TGCAGTGCTACAAGAGTGGGCACAGATACGCAGTATTTT. Amino acid sequence: CSATRVGTDTQYF.

The chain couples TRBV6-6 to TRBJ1-4, with a possible D match to TRBD1 (6 bases). The V end lost 4 bases, the J end lost 14 bases, and 11 bases lay between the germline ends. This CDR3 has 11 residues. Germline assignment: CDR1 MNHNY and CDR2 SVGAGI (reference sequence). The CDR3 region has the DNA TGTGCCAGCAGTTTCCGGGACATTCTGTTTTTT. Translating it yields CASSFRDILFF.

The gene calls are TRBV15 and TRBJ2-2; perhaps TRBD2 as D (5 bases). CDR3 length: 16 residues. Germline loops: CDR1 LNHNV, CDR2 YYDKDF (reference sequence). V was shortened by 5 bases and J by 4 bases, with 17 bases between the two germline ends. CDR3: CATSDLPAESTGELFF. CDR3 in DNA: TGTGCCACCAGCGACCTCCCAGCGGAGTCCACCGGGGAGCTGTTTTTT.

This clonotype was observed a few times. V and J are TRBV5-1 and TRBJ2-3; the match to TRBD2 covers 8 bases. This CDR3 is built from 16 residues. Trimming cost V 1 base and J 3 bases; bases outside gene matches: 7. Germline V lookup: CDR1 SGHRS, CDR2 YFSETQ. Written as DNA, the CDR3 is TGCGCCAGCAGCTTGCAAGCGGGAGTGTTGACAGATACGCAGTATTTT. It is translated as CASSLQAGVLTDTQYF.

The V and J genes are TRBV19 and TRBJ1-5; 7 bases agree with TRBD1. Per germline, CDR1 LNHDA and CDR2 SQIVND (reference sequence). CDR3 length: 15 residues. The junction had 7 bases not matched to a gene; V was cut back by 8 bases and J by 0 bases. CDR3 sequence (DNA): TGTGCCAGTGAAACGGGACAGTATAGCAATCAGCCCCAGCATTTT. As protein: CASETGQYSNQPQHF.

This chain links TRBV23-1 with TRBJ2-7; D gene unclear. Being an ORF, TRBV23-1 has a function that is uncertain. The CDR3 runs 16 residues. V dropped 0 bases and J dropped 5 bases, with 17 bases sitting between them. Written as DNA, the CDR3 is TGCGCCAGCAGTCAATCCCGGTCGGTGGCAGACCACGAGCAGTACTTC. This sequence encodes CASSQSRSVADHEQYF.

The chain combines TRBV24-1 with TRBJ1-5; a weak D match, TRBD1 (5 bases). Germline CDR1 and CDR2: KGHDR and SFDVKD. V lost 4 bases to trimming and J lost 2 bases, with 5 bases between them. CDR3 size: 13 residues. CDR3 amino acids: CATSEQGNQPQHF. CDR3 in DNA: TGTGCCACCAGTGAACAGGGCAATCAGCCCCAGCATTTT.